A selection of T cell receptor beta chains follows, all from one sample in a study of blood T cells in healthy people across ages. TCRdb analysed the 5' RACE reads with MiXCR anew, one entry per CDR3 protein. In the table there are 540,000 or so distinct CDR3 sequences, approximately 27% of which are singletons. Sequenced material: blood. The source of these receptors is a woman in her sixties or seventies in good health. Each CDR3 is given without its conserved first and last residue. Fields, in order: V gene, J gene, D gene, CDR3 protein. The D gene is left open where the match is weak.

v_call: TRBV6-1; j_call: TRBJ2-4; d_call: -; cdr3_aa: ASRRTGTTPLPGNIQY
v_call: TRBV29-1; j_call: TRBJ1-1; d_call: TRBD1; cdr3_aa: SVQTGITEAF
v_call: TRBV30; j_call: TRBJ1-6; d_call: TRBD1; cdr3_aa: AWWDSYNSPLH
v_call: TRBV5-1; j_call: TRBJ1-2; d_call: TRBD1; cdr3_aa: ASSSDRGQDYGYT
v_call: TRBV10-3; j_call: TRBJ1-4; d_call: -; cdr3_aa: ATLPQGSEKLF
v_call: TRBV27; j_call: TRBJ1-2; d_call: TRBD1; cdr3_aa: ASSRQGAGNYGYT
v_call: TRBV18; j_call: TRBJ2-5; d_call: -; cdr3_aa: ASSLIYQETQY
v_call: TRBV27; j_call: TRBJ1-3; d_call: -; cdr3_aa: ASSLQSPSSGNTIY
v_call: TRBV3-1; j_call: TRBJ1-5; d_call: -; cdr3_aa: ASSRTKLQPQH
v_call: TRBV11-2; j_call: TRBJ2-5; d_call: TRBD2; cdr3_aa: ASSRRGLAGVGTERSAQY
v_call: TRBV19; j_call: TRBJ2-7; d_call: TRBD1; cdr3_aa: ASSPPGTGSEQY
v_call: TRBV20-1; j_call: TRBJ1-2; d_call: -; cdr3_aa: SARDHYRTYGYT
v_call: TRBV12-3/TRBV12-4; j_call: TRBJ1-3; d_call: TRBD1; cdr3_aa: ASRPKGQPSGNTIY
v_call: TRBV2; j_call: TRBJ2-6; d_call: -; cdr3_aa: ASARASGANVLT
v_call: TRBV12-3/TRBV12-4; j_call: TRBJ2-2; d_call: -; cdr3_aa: ASRSTRVSYTGELF
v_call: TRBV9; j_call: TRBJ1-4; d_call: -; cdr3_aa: ASSVLSTNEKLF
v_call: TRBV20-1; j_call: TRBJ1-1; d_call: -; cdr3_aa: SAILWTMNTEAF
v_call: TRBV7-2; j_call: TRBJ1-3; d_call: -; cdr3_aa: ASSLPGAPGNTIY
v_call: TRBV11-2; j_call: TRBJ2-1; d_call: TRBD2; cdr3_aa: ASSLAPLSGGAHEQF
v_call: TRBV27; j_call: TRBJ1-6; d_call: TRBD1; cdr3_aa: ASSSGQGRSSYNSPLH
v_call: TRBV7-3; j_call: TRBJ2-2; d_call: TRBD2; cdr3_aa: ASSLGVAGGHTGELF
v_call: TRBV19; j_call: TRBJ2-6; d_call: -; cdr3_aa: ASSLDGSSGANVLT
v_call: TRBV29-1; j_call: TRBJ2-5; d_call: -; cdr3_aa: SVRGESETQY
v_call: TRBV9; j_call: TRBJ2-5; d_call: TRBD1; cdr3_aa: ASSVGGQAPFQETQY
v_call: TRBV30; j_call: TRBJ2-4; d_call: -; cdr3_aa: AWSVMGDIQY
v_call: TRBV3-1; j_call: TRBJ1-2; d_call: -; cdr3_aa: ASSQDIQGLYGYT
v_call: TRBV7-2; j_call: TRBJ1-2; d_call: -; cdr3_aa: ASSLAQVDGYT
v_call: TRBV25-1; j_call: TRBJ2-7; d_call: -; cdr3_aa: ASSPLGSGTNEQY
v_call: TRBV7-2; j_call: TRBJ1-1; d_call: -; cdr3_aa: ASSLAGTVNTEAF
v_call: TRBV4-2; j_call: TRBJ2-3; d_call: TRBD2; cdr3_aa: ASSQKGGLDGTDTQY